A selection of T cell receptor beta chains follows, all from one sample in a study of T-cell memory formation after mild COVID-19. In TCRdb, the 5' RACE reads were re-called with MiXCR into one record per CDR3 protein. The data hold 300,000 to 400,000 distinct CDR3 sequences, with under 15% observed a single time. Sequencing used PBMCs or a T cell subset sorted from them (not recorded which). Receptor source: a man aged 18 to 29 who had mild COVID-19 (a few samples of this study predate the infection). Cell type and time point are not known. The CDR3 runs from the conserved cysteine through the conserved F or W. The order of the fields is J gene, clone size, D gene, V gene, CDR3 protein, CDR3 DNA. A D gene is named only where the DNA matches it firmly. Part of the rows lack a size; the others show once, few, many or a class for expanded clones.

TRBJ1-3	.	.	TRBV28	CASREGGAGNTIYF	TGTGCCAGCAGGGAGGGTGGGGCTGGAAACACCATATATTTT
TRBJ2-3	many	TRBD2	TRBV6-1	CASSEKSSGADTQYF	TGTGCCAGCAGTGAAAAATCTAGCGGGGCAGATACGCAGTATTTT
TRBJ2-5	once	TRBD2	TRBV4-2	CASSQATGGRLETQYF	TGTGCCAGCAGCCAAGCAACGGGGGGGCGGTTAGAGACCCAGTACTTC
TRBJ2-2	many	.	TRBV5-1	CASRLNTGELFF	TGCGCCAGCAGGCTAAACACCGGGGAGCTGTTTTTT
TRBJ2-3	few	.	TRBV2	CASSDNGDTQYF	TGTGCCAGCAGTGATAACGGAGATACGCAGTATTTT
TRBJ2-1	.	.	TRBV5-1	CASSLTENEQFF	TGCGCCAGCAGCTTGACCGAGAATGAGCAGTTCTTC
TRBJ1-6	.	TRBD1	TRBV4-2	CASSSESPRGNSPLHF	TGTGCCAGCAGCTCAGAGTCCCCCAGGGGGAATTCACCCCTCCACTTT
TRBJ2-1	many	TRBD1	TRBV5-1	CASSLTGDADEQFF	TGCGCCAGCAGCCTGACAGGGGATGCGGATGAGCAGTTCTTC
TRBJ2-3	few	TRBD2	TRBV7-2	CASSRSGGARDTQYF	TGTGCCAGCAGCAGAAGCGGGGGGGCCAGAGATACGCAGTATTTT
TRBJ1-6	many	TRBD1	TRBV4-1	CASSPAPGQGYPSPLHF	TGCGCCAGCAGCCCAGCCCCGGGACAGGGGTATCCGTCACCCCTCCACTTT
TRBJ2-5	.	.	TRBV20-1	CSVSLPQGGQETQYF	TGCAGTGTTTCGCTCCCTCAGGGGGGCCAAGAGACCCAGTACTTC
TRBJ1-1	.	TRBD1	TRBV12-3/TRBV12-4	CASSRHDRAGTEAFF	TGTGCCAGCAGTCGCCATGACAGGGCCGGGACTGAAGCTTTCTTT
TRBJ1-5	.	.	TRBV4-1	CASSQRLDNQPQHF	TGCGCCAGCAGCCAAAGACTGGACAATCAGCCCCAGCATTTT
TRBJ2-5	few	.	TRBV5-6	CASSTADYQEAQYF	TGTGCCAGCAGCACCGCGGACTATCAAGAGGCCCAGTACTTC
TRBJ2-5	.	.	TRBV6-1	CASVVGPMETQYF	TGTGCCAGCGTCGTGGGGCCGATGGAGACCCAGTACTTC
TRBJ1-1	.	TRBD1	TRBV7-2	CASSLDLQGVRGAFF	TGTGCCAGCAGCTTAGATCTACAGGGGGTTAGGGGAGCTTTCTTT
TRBJ2-2	.	.	TRBV20-1	CSARGLGSTGELFF	TGCAGTGCTAGAGGCCTCGGGAGCACCGGGGAGCTGTTTTTT
TRBJ1-1	.	.	TRBV5-8	CASSLARGSAFF	TGTGCCAGCAGCTTGGCCCGAGGGTCGGCTTTCTTT
TRBJ2-5	few	TRBD1	TRBV12-3/TRBV12-4	CASSPSGGWETQYF	TGTGCCAGCAGTCCCTCAGGGGGCTGGGAGACCCAGTACTTC
TRBJ1-1	.	.	TRBV7-2	CASSQAAGAEAFF	TGTGCCAGCAGCCAGGCGGCAGGTGCTGAAGCTTTCTTT
TRBJ1-2	few	.	TRBV4-3	CASSQGGGDRYGYTF	TGCGCCAGCAGCCAAGGGGGAGGTGACCGCTATGGCTACACCTTC
TRBJ2-2	few	.	TRBV20-1	CSASRDGNTGELFF	TGCAGTGCTTCCAGAGACGGGAACACCGGGGAGCTGTTTTTT
TRBJ2-5	many	TRBD2	TRBV10-2	CASSEGGGGKETQYF	TGCGCCAGCAGTGAGGGAGGCGGGGGTAAAGAGACCCAGTACTTC
TRBJ2-5	few	TRBD1	TRBV7-2	CASSTAHGTGVETQYF	TGTGCCAGCAGCACCGCGCACGGGACAGGGGTAGAGACCCAGTACTTC
TRBJ1-1	many	TRBD1	TRBV5-1	CASSSLGQGASGTEAFF	TGCGCCAGCAGCTCCCTGGGACAGGGGGCGTCTGGCACTGAAGCTTTCTTT
TRBJ2-3	few	.	TRBV7-9	CASSLVGIDSEDTQYF	TGTGCCAGCAGCTTAGTCGGGATAGACAGTGAAGATACGCAGTATTTT
TRBJ2-5	.	.	TRBV18	CASSPPGRSQETQYF	TGTGCCAGCTCACCACCCGGCAGGTCACAAGAGACCCAGTACTTC
TRBJ1-2	.	.	TRBV6-5	CASSWTAGGGGYTF	TGTGCCAGCAGTTGGACCGCCGGAGGTGGGGGCTACACCTTC
TRBJ2-1	.	TRBD2	TRBV6-5	CASRRGARFNEQFF	TGTGCCAGCAGGCGGGGGGCAAGGTTCAATGAGCAGTTCTTC
TRBJ2-5	few	TRBD2	TRBV7-2	CASSGGGIQETQYF	TGTGCCAGCAGTGGCGGGGGGATCCAAGAGACCCAGTACTTC
TRBJ2-5	many	.	TRBV5-1	CASSLGLGRETQYF	TGCGCCAGCAGCTTGGGTTTGGGGCGAGAGACCCAGTACTTC
TRBJ1-2	.	.	TRBV7-9	CASSLPGSGGYTF	TGTGCCAGCAGCTTACCGGGGTCAGGAGGCTACACCTTC
TRBJ2-2	many	.	TRBV29-1	CSARVNAGELFF	TGCAGCGCTCGCGTCAACGCCGGGGAGCTGTTTTTT
TRBJ2-3	few	TRBD2	TRBV5-1	CASSALAGGNQDTQYF	TGCGCCAGCAGCGCGCTAGCGGGGGGGAATCAAGATACGCAGTATTTT
TRBJ1-6	.	TRBD1	TRBV6-1	CASSSGTGANSPLHF	TGTGCCAGCAGTAGCGGGACAGGGGCAAATTCACCCCTCCACTTT
TRBJ2-1	many	.	TRBV6-2/TRBV6-3	CASTRGGGSNEQFF	TGTGCCAGCACCCGGGGTGGAGGCTCCAATGAGCAGTTCTTC
TRBJ1-1	few	TRBD1	TRBV20-1	CSAMGQQNTEAFF	TGCAGTGCTATGGGACAGCAGAACACTGAAGCTTTCTTT
TRBJ2-5	few	.	TRBV28	CASSFMVRGAETQYF	TGTGCCAGCAGTTTTATGGTCCGGGGCGCGGAGACCCAGTACTTC
TRBJ2-7	few	.	TRBV9	CASSVAQGYEQYF	TGTGCCAGCAGCGTAGCTCAGGGGTACGAGCAGTACTTC
TRBJ1-1	few	TRBD1	TRBV3-1	CASSPFLVGGEAFF	TGTGCCAGCAGCCCGTTCCTGGTAGGGGGCGAAGCTTTCTTT
TRBJ1-2	.	.	TRBV7-2	CASSFSPRSNYGYTF	TGTGCCAGCAGCTTCTCCCCGAGGTCAAACTATGGCTACACCTTC
TRBJ2-1	.	.	TRBV20-1	CSAGRKTYNEQFF	TGCAGTGCCGGACGGAAGACCTACAATGAGCAGTTCTTC
TRBJ2-1	many	.	TRBV7-3	CARTGQFF	TGTGCCAGGACGGGGCAGTTCTTC
TRBJ2-7	.	TRBD2	TRBV4-2	CASSQVSGGIYEQYF	TGTGCCAGCAGCCAAGTTAGCGGGGGAATTTACGAGCAGTACTTC
TRBJ2-2	.	.	TRBV27	CASSFRGGTGELFF	TGTGCCAGCAGCTTCAGGGGGGGCACCGGGGAGCTGTTTTTT
TRBJ2-3	.	TRBD2	TRBV4-3	CASSRLGELAGPGDTQYF	TGCGCCAGCAGCCGGTTGGGCGAACTAGCGGGCCCCGGGGATACGCAGTATTTT
TRBJ1-2	.	TRBD1	TRBV6-5	CASSPWTGQYGYTF	TGTGCCAGCAGCCCCTGGACAGGTCAATATGGCTACACCTTC
TRBJ2-3	.	TRBD1	TRBV12-3/TRBV12-4	CASDEGAADTQYF	TGTGCCAGCGACGAGGGGGCGGCAGATACGCAGTATTTT